This TCR beta chain emerged from a study of siplizumab effects on memory and regulatory T cells (dated by TCRdb to about 2019). Regarding the complete study: The study looked at the effect of siplizumab, an anti-CD2 antibody, on alloreactive T-cell subsets in allogeneic mixed lymphocyte reactions made from human PBMCs. The full study reports these points: No functional confirmation was obtained for the suppressive function of proliferating Tregs from siplizumab cultures. Greater diversity appeared to be present in unstimulated naive T cells than in memory T cells, and a substantial contribution to the alloresponse seemed to be made by naive cells. Of the alloreactive CD4+ clones that could be mapped, the Treg-derived share averaged about 70% with siplizumab compared with around 25% in control reactions. The cumulative frequency of alloreactive sequences traceable to unstimulated CD4+ memory T cells was significantly reduced by siplizumab. About 80-96% of proliferating CD4+ or CD8+ clones could not be given a naive or memory phenotype. Sequences below about 10^-5 frequency were poorly captured, so only a minor fraction of alloreactive clones could be mapped to unstimulated subsets.

In the case of this clone: Its antigen has not been determined. Per-nucleotide qualities are absent, and no much larger clonotype sits a single base away.

The library was obtained by the immunoSEQ multiplex PCR assay. The deep sequencing platform assayed around 94,000 TCR templates per sample. Genomic DNA extracted from sorted T cells was used for TCRbeta CDR3 sequencing. In the original analysis: The R programming language was used for clonal analysis of TCRbeta CDR3 data. Alloreactive CD4+ and CD8+ clones were defined by comparing unstimulated samples with post-reaction CFSE-low samples. Regulatory or non-regulatory origin of alloreactive CD4+ clones was assigned by matching sequences to the sorted unstimulated Treg and non-Treg repertoires. TCRdb obtained this table from immuneACCESS and retained in-frame rearrangements with V and J assigned. These tables miss some clones; where compared with another copy, unresolved V genes account for less than half of the shortfall, and the remainder is unexplained. Clone size and V and J calls were adopted from that table, with D and trimming inferred from the DNA. The sample contains fewer than 70,000 clones, approximately 89% of them found a single time. Around 1.6% of the sample comes from the top ten.

V is clipped by 3 bases and J by 2 bases, and the sequence between their germline boundaries is 10 bases long. From the germline V gene, CDR1 is MDHEN and CDR2 is SYDVKM. There are 14 amino acids in the CDR3, from cysteine to phenylalanine inclusive. The DNA shown is the 42-base CDR3, in frame from base 1. Sorted unstimulated T cells and proliferating T cells recovered from mixed lymphocyte reactions were subjected to TCRbeta CDR3 sequencing. Fresh whole blood from approximately ten HLA-typed healthy donors was used to isolate PBMCs. To map where alloreactive clones came from, CD4+ regulatory T cells in the unstimulated state were FACS-sorted.

Here the chain combines TRBV28 and TRBJ2-5, with TRBD1 tentatively as D gene (6 bases match). Sequencing was done on a sample of Tregs sorted from blood. The clonotype comes from a human donor in good health. The CDR3 region: CASSFIGQQETQYF. The DNA reads TGTGCCAGCAGTTTTATAGGACAGCAAGAGACCCAGTACTTC.